This T cell receptor (beta chain) was recovered during a study of blood T cell repertoires in COVID-19. Study background: COVID-19 samples from acute and convalescent phases originated in the United States, Italy and Spain.

This table comes from immunoSEQ multiplex PCR, and its TCRdb copy is limited to in-frame clones, with some not included. This sample has hundreds of thousands of clones, with about four fifths found just once. CDR3 size: 18 residues. J lost 0 bases, V lost 2 bases, and 9 bases had no gene match. Germline assignment: CDR1 PRHDT and CDR2 FYEKMQ (reference sequence). This TCR was recovered from a woman in her forties with active or convalescent COVID-19. Sequencing input: peripheral blood. The rearrangement links TRBV13 to TRBJ1-1; 10 nucleotides align to TRBD1. In DNA form, the CDR3 reads TGTGCCAGCAGCTTACCCCGGGACAGGGGTATAATGAACACTGAAGCTTTCTTT. This codes for CASSLPRDRGIMNTEAFF.